The 23 T cell receptor beta chains reported below all come from one sample, sequenced in a study of OX40 agonist ivuxolimab in advanced cancers. Some clones are missing from TCRdb's copy, which holds only in-frame ones; the method was immunoSEQ multiplex PCR. The sample contains over 55,000 clones, around 80% of which appear only once. The sample was CD4+ or CD8+ T cells sorted from blood, taken in a trial of the OX40 agonist ivuxolimab. These receptors came from an adult with an advanced solid tumor such as melanoma, head and neck, liver or kidney cancer.

The chain uses TRBV5-1 and TRBJ2-1; D uncertain. V lost 5 bases, J lost 6 bases, and 15 bases lay in between. Germline CDR1 reads SGHRS; CDR2 reads YFSETQ. The CDR3 runs 14 residues. The CDR3 DNA is TGCGCCAGCAGATCCGGGTTACGGAGCAATGAGCAGTTCTTC. Translating it yields CASRSGLRSNEQFF.

The chain recombines TRBV5-5 with TRBJ1-2, with a possible D match to TRBD1 (6 bases). Germline V lookup: CDR1 SGHKS, CDR2 YYEKEE (reference sequence). The V end was cut by 5 bases, the J end by 6 bases, with 17 bases between. This CDR3 is built from 14 residues. This CDR3 is CASSSQTGVNGYTF. CDR3 DNA sequence: TGTGCCAGCAGTTCTCAGACAGGCGTCAATGGCTACACCTTC.

This chain joins TRBV19 and TRBJ1-3; D uncertain. Germline loops: CDR1 LNHDA, CDR2 SQIVND (reference sequence). The V end lost 7 bases, the J end lost 2 bases, and 6 bases lay between the germline ends. CDR3 length: 12 amino acids. The CDR3, as DNA: TGTGCCAGTATAGGGCCTGGAAACACCATATATTTT. Its translation: CASIGPGNTIYF.

This clone was observed many times. The same CDR3 arises from other DNA sequences in this sample as well. The chain recombines TRBV5-1 with TRBJ1-1; D remains unclear. This CDR3 has 14 amino acids. Trimming removed 4 bases from V and 2 bases from J, with 12 bases in between. Germline CDR1 is SGHRS and CDR2 is YFSETQ. DNA for the CDR3: TGCGCCAGCAGCCTGGGATCAGGAAACACTGAAGCTTTCTTT. It specifies CASSLGSGNTEAFF.

With respect to this clone: The sample contains more than one DNA sequence encoding this CDR3. V gene TRBV30 combines with J gene TRBJ2-3; D perhaps matches TRBD1 (6 bases). The CDR3 runs 13 residues. Looked up from germline, CDR1 is GTSNPN and CDR2 is SVGIG (reference sequence). V was trimmed by 4 bases and J by 4 bases, leaving 12 bases between them. The CDR3 sequence: CAWTLAGADTQYF. The DNA of the CDR3 is TGTGCCTGGACCCTCGCAGGGGCAGATACGCAGTATTTT.

V and J are TRBV6-6 and TRBJ2-2; D gene ambiguous. The CDR3 has 11 residues. V was cut by 7 bases and J by 6 bases, with 6 bases left in between. Germline values: CDR1 MNHNY, CDR2 SVGAGI (reference sequence). CDR3 residues: CASNSPGELFF. CDR3 DNA sequence: TGTGCCAGCAATTCTCCCGGGGAGCTGTTTTTT.

This clone was observed a few times. The chain carries TRBV2 and TRBJ2-7, with 11 bases fitting TRBD1. Germline trimming cut 7 bases from V and 9 bases from J; bases unmatched to any gene: 8. The length of the CDR3 is 13 residues. Per germline, CDR1 SNHLY and CDR2 FYNNEI. CDR3 nucleotide sequence: TGTGCCAGCACCCTGGACAGGGGGCAAGGGCAGTACGTC. Translating gives CASTLDRGQGQYV.

The chain combines TRBV7-2 with TRBJ2-3; D is possibly TRBD1 (6 bases). The CDR3 has 12 amino acids. Germline V CDR1 and CDR2: SGHTA, FQGNSA. The ends were cut back, 1 base at V and 11 bases at J, with 10 bases in the middle. CDR3 DNA: TGTGCCAGCAGCTTAGGGGACATGCGGCAGTATTTT. This encodes CASSLGDMRQYF.

J is TRBJ2-5 and V is TRBV18; the D gene is possibly TRBD1 (6 bases). The germline gives CDR1 KGHSH, CDR2 LQKENI. This CDR3 has 13 amino acids. The V end was cut by 1 base, the J end by 5 bases, with 8 bases between. The CDR3 region is CASSPRQGETQYF. DNA for the CDR3: TGTGCCAGCTCACCACGGCAGGGGGAGACCCAGTACTTC.

The V gene is TRBV27, the J gene TRBJ1-5; D ambiguous. CDR1 MNHEY and CDR2 SMNVEV come from the germline V gene (reference sequence). This CDR3 is built from 14 residues. Trimming took 1 base from V and 6 from J, leaving 10 bases between them. CDR3 sequence: CASSLLWGAQPQHF. As DNA, the CDR3 is TGTGCCAGCAGTTTATTATGGGGAGCTCAGCCCCAGCATTTT.

V usage is TRBV7-2 and J usage is TRBJ2-3; the match to TRBD2 covers 13 bases. CDR1 and CDR2 from the germline V gene are SGHTA and FQGNSA. The CDR3 is 14 residues long. With V trimmed by 4 bases and J by 13 bases, 8 bases remained unmatched. The CDR3, as DNA: TGTGCCAGCAGCTCCCAAGGACTAGCGGGAGCAAAGTATTTT. Protein: CASSSQGLAGAKYF.

J is TRBJ2-2 and V is TRBV7-9, with 7 bases identical to TRBD2. Germline values: CDR1 SEHNR, CDR2 FQNEAQ (reference sequence). V shed 6 bases and J 7 bases; nucleotides not matched to a gene: 17. The CDR3 totals 17 residues. Here the CDR3 DNA reads TGTGCCAGCAGTCCCGCCGCCAGCGGGGAGAGGCACGGGGAGCTGTTTTTT. Translated: CASSPAASGERHGELFF.

The V gene is TRBV2, the J gene TRBJ2-5, with a possible D match to TRBD1 (6 bases). The CDR3 sequence is 17 residues long. The V gene's germline CDR1 is SNHLY and CDR2 FYNNEI. V lost 3 bases to trimming and J lost 2 bases, with 19 bases between them. The CDR3 nucleotides read TGTGCCAGCAGTGACTACCAGGGGCCCAGGGGACAAGAGACCCAGTACTTC. This translates into CASSDYQGPRGQETQYF. The variable domain in full, with the rest retrieved from reference TRBV2 and TRBJ2-5, is EPEVTQTPSHQVTQMGQEVILRCVPISNHLYFYWYRQILGQKVEFLVSFYNNEISEKSEIFDDQFSVERPDGSNFTLKIRSTKLEDSAMYFCASSDYQGPRGQETQYFGPGTRLLVL.

The chain is built from TRBV2 and TRBJ1-2, with 7 bases aligning to TRBD1. The CDR3 has 14 residues. Germline CDR1 reads SNHLY; CDR2 reads FYNNEI. The trim removed 2 bases at V and 5 bases at J, leaving 5 bases unmatched. DNA for the CDR3: TGTGCCAGCAGTGAATTGGGCAGGGGGTATGGCTACACCTTC. Its translation: CASSELGRGYGYTF.

The chain couples TRBV7-9 to TRBJ2-6; no clear D. V lost 4 bases and J lost 0, with 4 bases in between. CDR3 length: 14 amino acids. Germline CDR1 and CDR2: SEHNR and FQNEAQ (reference sequence). DNA of the CDR3: TGTGCCAGCAGCTCCTACTCTGGGGCCAACGTCCTGACTTTC. It is translated as CASSSYSGANVLTF.

The chain is built from TRBV28 and TRBJ2-3; 7 nucleotides agree with TRBD1. J gave up 2 bases and V 11 bases, and 13 bases lay outside the gene matches. Germline lookup yields CDR1 MDHEN and CDR2 SYDVKM. The CDR3 length is 15 residues. CDR3 in amino acids: CACTPGTATTDTQYF. The CDR3, as DNA: TGTGCCTGCACCCCCGGGACAGCGACCACAGATACGCAGTATTTT.

This chain uses TRBV4-1 with TRBJ2-7, with TRBD2 matching 8 bases. The CDR3 is made up of 14 amino acids. The V segment lost 0 bases and the J segment 13 bases; nucleotides outside the gene matches: 11. Germline values: CDR1 MGHRA, CDR2 YSYEKL. CDR3 bases: TGCGCCAGCAGCCAAGAGGGTCGGGAGGGCCGGGAATACTTC. As protein: CASSQEGREGREYF.

This sequence joins TRBV2 and TRBJ2-2, with 9 bases fitting TRBD2. V dropped 4 bases and J dropped 3; count of bases not matched to a gene: 6. The CDR3 contains 16 residues. Germline lookup yields CDR1 SNHLY and CDR2 FYNNEI. The CDR3 DNA reads TGTGCCAGCAGTGGAGCTAGCGGGACCCACACCGGGGAGCTGTTTTTT. Protein: CASSGASGTHTGELFF.

This clone is medium-sized within its sample. Other DNA sequences of this sample code for an identical CDR3. The J gene is TRBJ2-7, the V gene TRBV18; tentatively, D is TRBD1 (5 bases). V lost 6 bases to trimming and J lost 0 bases, with 9 bases between them. This CDR3 has 13 amino acids. CDR1 is KGHSH and CDR2 is LQKENI in the germline V gene. In DNA form, the CDR3 reads TGTGCCAGCTCGCCCGACAGCTCCTACGAGCAGTACTTC. Translated: CASSPDSSYEQYF.

This rearrangement joins TRBV2 to TRBJ1-1, with D unresolved. This CDR3 contains 14 residues. V was trimmed by 2 bases and J by 1 base, leaving 8 bases between them. The germline gives CDR1 SNHLY, CDR2 FYNNEI. The CDR3 DNA is TGTGCCAGCAGTGAACTAACAGCGAACACTGAAGCTTTCTTT. This sequence encodes CASSELTANTEAFF. The entire variable domain, with the rest obtained from reference TRBV2 and TRBJ1-1, is as follows: EPEVTQTPSHQVTQMGQEVILRCVPISNHLYFYWYRQILGQKVEFLVSFYNNEISEKSEIFDDQFSVERPDGSNFTLKIRSTKLEDSAMYFCASSELTANTEAFFGQGTRLTVV.

This clone turned up a few times. This chain connects TRBV2 to TRBJ1-2, with a possible D match to TRBD1 (6 bases). Deletions cut 8 bases from V and 5 bases from J, with 12 bases between. Looked up from germline, CDR1 is SNHLY and CDR2 is FYNNEI. The CDR3 consists of 12 residues. The DNA for the CDR3 is TGTGCCAGCCGGGGGCAGACTTATGGCTACACCTTC. This encodes CASRGQTYGYTF.

A few counts support this clone. V usage is TRBV2 and J usage is TRBJ1-2, with D hard to call. This CDR3 comprises 13 residues. Germline assignment: CDR1 SNHLY and CDR2 FYNNEI. V dropped 4 bases and J dropped 0 bases, with 6 bases sitting between them. The DNA of the CDR3 is TGTGCCAGCAGTGCCGCTCCTAACTATGGCTACACCTTC. Translating gives CASSAAPNYGYTF.

The gene calls are TRBV13 and TRBJ1-3; no reliable D call. Trimming cost V 3 bases and J 3 bases, with 18 bases left between them. The CDR3 extends over 17 amino acids. Germline V gives CDR1 PRHDT, CDR2 FYEKMQ (reference sequence). The CDR3 is CASSLSYGKVGGNTIYF. The CDR3 nucleotides read TGTGCCAGCAGCTTGTCTTACGGGAAAGTCGGTGGAAACACCATATATTTT.